The clone carrying this TCR beta chain showed up many times. The antigen is undetermined. Germline CDR1 reads MNHNS; CDR2 reads SASEGT. The V end was cut by 7 bases, the J end by 3 bases, with 18 bases between. The CDR3 loop spans 15 amino acids. This specimen belongs to a study of regulatory T cells in long-lasting Graves disease. In building TCR beta libraries, iRepertoire HTBI primers were used together with Arm-PCR of CDR3 regions. TCRdb fed the multiplex PCR reads into MiXCR, producing one record per CDR3 protein. The sample lists around 240,000 distinct CDR3 sequences; about 17% were seen once. This sample's time point: newly diagnosed GD, antithyroid drugs for less than 3 months. From RNA extracted from PBMCs, the TCR library was made. Overall study results and limits: Patients whose Graves' disease persisted exhibited lower TCR diversity than those newly diagnosed. Repertoires from persistent disease leaned toward TRBV28, TRBJ1-2 and TRBJ2-5.

The same data also went into a second study, on T cells in Graves' hyperthyroidism and ophthalmopathy. That study reports: First-round RT-PCR with HTBI primers amplified the TCR CDR3 region.

Sequencing used peripheral blood mononuclear cells (PBMCs), obtained at new diagnosis, from a patient treated with antithyroid drugs. The receptor's source is a woman aged 25 to 45 with Graves disease. The chain links TRBV6-1 to TRBJ1-2; no clear D. Here the CDR3 DNA reads TGTGCCAGCATTCCGACCGCGGCCCCCTACTATGGCTACACCTTC. It encodes CASIPTAAPYYGYTF.